The 20 T cell receptor beta chains given below trace back to one sample, sequenced in a study of T cells in Graves' hyperthyroidism and ophthalmopathy. The source material, RNA transcripts, was used to amplify TCR beta CDR3 regions. A set of HTBI primers served as the primers for a first-round RT-PCR of the TCR CDR3. TCRdb analysed the multiplex PCR reads with MiXCR anew, one entry per CDR3 protein. The sample yields 550,000 to 600,000 distinct CDR3 sequences, approximately 16% seen once. The sequenced material came from blood. The receptors stem from a woman aged 18 to 35 with Graves' hyperthyroidism.

V is TRBV19 and J is TRBJ2-1; 11 nucleotides align to TRBD2. The V gene end was trimmed by 5 bases and the J gene end by 8 bases; junction bases not matched to a gene: 5. Germline V lookup: CDR1 LNHDA, CDR2 SQIVND (reference sequence). This CDR3 has 14 residues. The CDR3 coding sequence is TGTGCCAGTAGTTTAGCGGGGGGGGCATATGAGCAGTTCTTC. This translates into CASSLAGGAYEQFF. Drawing the rest from reference TRBV19 and TRBJ2-1, the complete variable domain is DGGITQSPKYLFRKEGQNVTLSCEQNLNHDAMYWYRQDPGQGLRLIYYSQIVNDFQKGDIAEGYSVSREKKESFPLTVTSAQKNPTAFYLCASSLAGGAYEQFFGPGTRLTVL.

The chain carries TRBV7-2 and TRBJ2-3, with D maybe TRBD2 (7 bases). The CDR3 length is 16 residues. The ends were cut back, 5 bases at V and 5 bases at J, with 20 bases in the middle. CDR1 is SGHTA, CDR2 FQGNSA, per germline. The CDR3 DNA reads TGTGCCAGCAGCGTCAGGGGTGGGGAGGGACAAGATACGCAGTATTTT. Translated: CASSVRGGEGQDTQYF.

This chain uses TRBV2 with TRBJ2-4; D unresolved. CDR1 SNHLY and CDR2 FYNNEI come from the germline V gene. Deletions cut 2 bases from V and 0 bases from J, with 5 bases between. This CDR3 has 14 amino acids. The CDR3 sequence: CASSETGAKNIQYF. The CDR3 DNA reads TGTGCCAGCAGTGAAACCGGAGCCAAAAACATTCAGTACTTC.

The chain couples TRBV30 to TRBJ1-4, with D possibly being TRBD1 (6 bases). Trimming shortened V by 4 bases and J by 7 bases, and 13 bases separated the two germline ends. The length of the CDR3 is 13 residues. The germline V gene encodes CDR1 GTSNPN and CDR2 SVGIG (reference sequence). CDR3 coding DNA: TGTGCCTGGAAGGGGGGTATGGGTGAAAAACTGTTTTTT. Amino acid sequence: CAWKGGMGEKLFF.

This clonotype was found a few times. At one of its ends the junction is not consistent with the germline gene, which may arise from a read error. The V call is TRBV5-1, the J call TRBJ2-7; possibly TRBD2 for D (5 bases). The CDR3 runs to 16 residues. CDR1 is SGHRS, CDR2 YFSETQ, per germline. The CDR3: CAGSLDPAAYPYEQYF. CDR3 sequence (DNA): TGCGCCGGCAGCTTGGACCCAGCGGCGTACCCCTACGAGCAGTACTTC.

This clonotype has ten or more counts. The chain employs TRBV9 and TRBJ2-7; 8 bases are a match to TRBD1. The CDR3 loop spans 15 amino acids. J gave up 2 bases and V 0 bases, and 4 bases lay outside the gene matches. Germline V gene data show CDR1 as SGDLS and CDR2 as YYNGEE. CDR3 residues: CASSVGQGATYEQYF. The CDR3 DNA is TGTGCCAGCAGCGTAGGGCAGGGGGCCACCTACGAGCAGTACTTC.

This clonotype came up many times. The chain uses TRBV7-9 and TRBJ2-5; TRBD2 matches at 13 bases. Trimming at V came to 4 bases and at J to 4 bases, leaving 6 bases not matched to a gene. The CDR3 is 16 amino acids. Germline lookup yields CDR1 SEHNR and CDR2 FQNEAQ (reference sequence). As DNA, the CDR3 is TGTGCCAGCAGCTCCCGGACTAGCGGGAGCGCAGAGACCCAGTACTTC. Amino acid sequence: CASSSRTSGSAETQYF.

About this clonotype itself: A read error may produce the germline difference seen at one junction end. The gene calls are TRBV6-1 and TRBJ2-5; D is undetermined. Germline CDR1 reads MNHNS; CDR2 reads SASEGT. CDR3 length equals 14 residues. The CDR3 DNA sequence: TGTGCCAGCAGTCTTGGACGGACCCAAGGGACCCAGTACTTC. Amino acid sequence: CASSLGRTQGTQYF.

As regards this clonotype: A single base separates this from a much larger clone, so it may be a read error. The chain joins TRBV11-3 to TRBJ2-2, with D perhaps TRBD1 (6 bases). The CDR3 has 13 residues. CDR1 is SGHNT, CDR2 YENEEA, per germline. The CDR3 sequence is CTSRGRETGELFF. For the CDR3, the DNA is TGTACCAGCAGGGGAAGGGAGACCGGGGAGCTGTTTTTT.

This chain joins TRBV10-2 and TRBJ1-5, with unresolved D. With 2 bases removed from V and 0 bases from J, the gap between germline ends came to 17 bases. Germline CDR1 reads WSHSY; CDR2 reads SAAADI. CDR3 length: 18 residues. CDR3 region: CASSEATFPPYSNQPQHF. The CDR3 nucleotides read TGCGCCAGCAGTGAGGCGACCTTTCCCCCATATAGCAATCAGCCCCAGCATTTT.

The chain uses TRBV4-1 and TRBJ2-3, with 9 bases lining up with TRBD2. The CDR3 sequence is 14 residues long. V dropped 9 bases and J dropped 4; count of bases not matched to a gene: 8. Germline V gives CDR1 MGHRA, CDR2 YSYEKL. CDR3 protein: CASRWRGGADTQYF. Here the CDR3 DNA reads TGCGCCAGTCGATGGCGGGGGGGCGCAGATACGCAGTATTTT.

This clonotype was counted a few times. The chain uses TRBV9 and TRBJ2-7; possible D gene TRBD2, 6 bases. The V end lost 3 bases, the J end lost 3 bases, and 16 bases lay between the germline ends. CDR3 length equals 15 residues. CDR1 and CDR2 from the germline V gene are SGDLS and YYNGEE. The CDR3 here is CASSASGSQGYEQYF. The DNA of the CDR3 is TGTGCCAGCAGCGCCTCCGGGAGCCAGGGCTACGAGCAGTACTTC.

This clonotype has a handful of counts. The chain joins TRBV20-1 to TRBJ2-1; D is ambiguous. The CDR3 loop spans 14 amino acids. The V end was cut by 4 bases, the J end by 4 bases, with 14 bases between. From germline, CDR1 is DFQATT and CDR2 SNEGSKA (reference sequence). The CDR3 reads CSATLIRAYNEQFF. The CDR3, as DNA: TGCAGTGCTACTCTGATCAGAGCGTACAATGAGCAGTTCTTC.

The table lists this clonotype with many counts. V gene TRBV7-8 combines with J gene TRBJ2-1, with 10 bases identical to TRBD2. From germline, CDR1 is SGHVS and CDR2 FQNEAQ. V lost 1 base and J lost 9; bases outside the gene matches: 6. There are 15 residues in the CDR3. In DNA form, the CDR3 reads TGTGCCAGCAGCTTAGAGCGGGAGGGCCTAGGTGAGCAGTTCTTC. This sequence encodes CASSLEREGLGEQFF.

This clonotype was seen repeatedly, ten times or more. The chain has TRBV12-3 or TRBV12-4 and TRBJ2-7; 11 nucleotides match TRBD2. The CDR3 spans 17 residues. V was pared by 6 bases and J by 0 bases, with 10 bases of the junction left unmatched. The CDR3 reads CASSSGTSGISSYEQYF. The CDR3 DNA sequence: TGTGCCAGCAGCTCCGGGACTAGCGGCATTAGCTCCTACGAGCAGTACTTC.

V is TRBV20-1 and J is TRBJ2-5, with TRBD2 identical over 10 bases. CDR1 and CDR2 from the germline V gene are DFQATT and SNEGSKA (reference sequence). This CDR3 spans 14 amino acids. Trimming removed 2 bases from V and 0 bases from J; junction bases left unmatched: 0. The CDR3 protein is CSARSGGDQETQYF. In nucleotides, the CDR3 is TGCAGTGCTAGAAGCGGGGGGGACCAAGAGACCCAGTACTTC.

The J gene is TRBJ2-5, the V gene TRBV30, with no clear D. Germline V lookup: CDR1 GTSNPN, CDR2 SVGIG (reference sequence). The V and J ends lost 0 bases and 2 bases respectively, with 1 base between them. The CDR3 consists of 11 residues. In nucleotides, the CDR3 is TGTGCCTGGAGTGTTCAAGAGACCCAGTACTTC. As protein: CAWSVQETQYF.

This clonotype was seen ten or more times. The rearrangement uses TRBV5-8 and TRBJ2-5; D perhaps matches TRBD2 (5 bases). The V and J ends lost 0 bases and 1 base respectively, with 10 bases between them. The CDR3 loop spans 15 amino acids. Germline CDR1 reads SGHTS; CDR2 reads YDEGEE. The CDR3 protein is CASSLALEIQETQYF. The CDR3 DNA follows: TGTGCCAGCAGCTTGGCACTAGAAATCCAAGAGACCCAGTACTTC.

In this sample, this clonotype turned up a few times. V usage is TRBV3-1 and J usage is TRBJ1-5; D is unresolved. Germline V gene sequence: CDR1 LGHDT, CDR2 YNNKEL (reference sequence). The CDR3 has 15 amino acids. V lost 1 base to trimming and J lost 2 bases, with 9 bases between them. Here the CDR3 DNA reads TGTGCCAGCAGCCAAGGGCACAACCGCAATCAGCCCCAGCATTTT. Encoded protein: CASSQGHNRNQPQHF.

This clonotype appeared many times. The CDR3 DNA is TGTGCCAGCTCACCGCTCTGGACAGGGGCCTACAATGAGCAGTTCTTC. It yields the protein CASSPLWTGAYNEQFF. This chain connects TRBV18 to TRBJ2-1, with 9 nucleotides matching TRBD1. V was clipped by 3 bases and J by 2 bases; unmatched bases: 5. This CDR3 has 16 amino acids. From germline, CDR1 is KGHSH and CDR2 LQKENI.